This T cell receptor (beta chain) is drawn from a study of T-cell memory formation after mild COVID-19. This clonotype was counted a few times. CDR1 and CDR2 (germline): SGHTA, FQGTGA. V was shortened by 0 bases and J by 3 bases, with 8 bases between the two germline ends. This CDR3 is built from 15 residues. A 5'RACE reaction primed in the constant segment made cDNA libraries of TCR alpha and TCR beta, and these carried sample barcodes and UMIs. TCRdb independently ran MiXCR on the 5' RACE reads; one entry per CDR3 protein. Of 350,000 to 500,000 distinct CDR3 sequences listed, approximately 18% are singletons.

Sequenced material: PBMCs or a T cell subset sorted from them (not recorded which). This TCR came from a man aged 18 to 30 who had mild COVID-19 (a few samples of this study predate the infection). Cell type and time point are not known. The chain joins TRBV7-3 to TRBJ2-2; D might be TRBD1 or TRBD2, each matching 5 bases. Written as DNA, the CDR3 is TGTGCCAGCAGCTTAACAGGGGAGCACACCGGGGAGCTGTTTTTT. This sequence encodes CASSLTGEHTGELFF.